A selection of T cell receptor beta chains follows, all from one sample in a study of T cell repertoires in cytomegalovirus infection. MiXCR, run by TCRdb on the reads, gives a single entry per CDR3 protein. The profile shows more than 400,000 distinct CDR3 sequences, approximately 25% of them singletons. The sample was PBMCs. These receptors were collected from a human donor in good health (CMV status not recorded). Some clones in this sample may be carry-over from other donors' samples. Each CDR3 is given without its conserved first and last residue. The order of the fields is V gene, CDR3 protein.

>TRBV5-1
ASSLAATPRWIYT
>TRBV5-1
ASSLGQTSGGYT
>TRBV30
AWSGGRLQETQY
>TRBV5-4
ASSLSGQSAYNEQF
>TRBV12-3/TRBV12-4
ASSFGRRGPR
>TRBV9
ASSYRVSTEAF
>TRBV27
ASRQLTSIFYNEQF
>TRBV18
ASSPSGGYYGYT
>TRBV4-3
ASSPGISYGYT
>TRBV5-1
ASSRGLAGGTAPDTQY
>TRBV6-2/TRBV6-3
ASSTTGAKNIQY
>TRBV20-1
SAPRQGSNQPQH
>TRBV19
ASTPEGYSNQPQH
>TRBV6-2/TRBV6-3
ASSYETSGRSTDTQY
>TRBV7-2
ASSRDRGGGYT
>TRBV6-5
AGNEGQGAFSPLH
>TRBV7-9
ASSPRAPSHEAF
>TRBV20-1
SVRGSRHSTDTQY
>TRBV9
ASSADGGEQY
>TRBV7-9
ASSPPGGGSSYNEQF
>TRBV19
ASRRDPDSKPQH
>TRBV2
ARSELAGDQPQH
>TRBV7-6
ASSHVDGTDTQY
>TRBV7-2
ASSLSLYEQY
>TRBV7-9
ASSPQATNYGYT
>TRBV5-1
ASSLGLLQWEQF
>TRBV7-2
ASSLRGRGLGGYT
>TRBV15
ATSRGGQVQTNQPQH